Each of the 30 T cell receptor beta chains below was sequenced from the same sample in a study of cytomegalovirus exposure and HLA in healthy donors. The primer mix had 60 Vbeta and 13 Jbeta primers. Sequenced by immunoSEQ multiplex PCR; TCRdb stores in-frame clones only, minus some. The sample holds over 140,000 clones, 75% to 85% seen once. Material for sequencing was PBMCs. Every receptor here comes from a man between 45 and 60 years old in good health and CMV-seronegative.

This clone was recorded a few times. V and J are TRBV2 and TRBJ1-2; D not certain. V was trimmed by 7 bases and J by 4 bases, leaving 16 bases between them. The CDR3 covers 14 residues. Germline CDR1 and CDR2: SNHLY and FYNNEI. CDR3 sequence reads: CASKSEGIGYGYTF. CDR3 DNA: TGTGCCAGCAAGAGCGAAGGCATTGGCTATGGCTACACCTTC. The whole variable domain, remainder taken from reference TRBV2 and TRBJ1-2, is EPEVTQTPSHQVTQMGQEVILRCVPISNHLYFYWYRQILGQKVEFLVSFYNNEISEKSEIFDDQFSVERPDGSNFTLKIRSTKLEDSAMYFCASKSEGIGYGYTFGSGTRLTVV.

In its sample, this clone was seen a few times. This chain connects TRBV6-1 to TRBJ2-5; possibly TRBD1 for D (6 bases). Matching the DNA end better, TRBJ2-7 makes the J call doubtful. The CDR3 runs 15 residues. Germline values: CDR1 MNHNS, CDR2 SASEGT. CDR3 nucleotides: TGTGCCAGCAGTGAAAGACAGACAGGAGTCTACGAGCAGTACTTC. It encodes CASSERQTGVYEQYF.

In regard to this clone: Other DNA sequences of this sample code for an identical CDR3. The chain combines TRBV29-1 with TRBJ2-1, with D uncertain. The CDR3 is 13 residues long. Trimming took off 7 bases at V and 4 bases at J, with 14 bases between the two ends. Germline V gene lookup returns CDR1 SQVTM and CDR2 ANQGSEA. The CDR3 DNA follows: TGCAGCGCCCGGAACAGCCAATACAATGAGCAGTTCTTC. It codes for CSARNSQYNEQFF.

This chain connects TRBV6-1 to TRBJ2-1; TRBD2 might be the D (7 bases). Germline CDR1 is MNHNS and CDR2 is SASEGT. There are 14 residues in the CDR3. Deletions cut 4 bases from V and 6 bases from J, with 13 bases between. In nucleotides, the CDR3 is TGTGCCAGCAGTGTCCGGGGGGCCACCAATGAGCAGTTCTTC. Its protein is CASSVRGATNEQFF.

The rearrangement links TRBV5-4 to TRBJ2-7; TRBD2 agrees at 8 bases. The V gene end was trimmed by 4 bases and the J gene end by 2 bases; junction bases not matched to a gene: 11. The CDR3 sequence is 16 residues long. Germline V lookup: CDR1 SGHNT, CDR2 YYREEE (reference sequence). CDR3 DNA: TGTGCCAGCAGCCTTTCGGGAGGGGGAACTACCTACGAGCAGTACTTC. Translation: CASSLSGGGTTYEQYF.

The chain's CDR3 is CARSESNYGYTF. The CDR3 DNA follows: TGTGCCCGAAGCGAATCTAACTATGGCTACACCTTC. The chain links TRBV30 to TRBJ1-2; D remains unclear. Germline CDR1 is GTSNPN and CDR2 is SVGIG (reference sequence). Trimming shortened V by 8 bases and J by 0 bases, and 10 bases separated the two germline ends. The CDR3 runs to 12 residues.

The genes are TRBV5-1 and TRBJ1-1, with TRBD1 matching 8 bases. Germline assignment: CDR1 SGHRS and CDR2 YFSETQ. CDR3 length equals 16 residues. J gave up 3 bases and V 1 base, and 8 bases lay outside the gene matches. The CDR3 here is CASSLLTGGSDTEAFF. The CDR3 DNA sequence: TGCGCCAGCAGCTTGTTAACAGGGGGTTCAGACACTGAAGCTTTCTTT.

V usage is TRBV18 and J usage is TRBJ1-1; TRBD1 matches at 8 bases. The CDR3 loop spans 16 amino acids. The germline CDR1 and CDR2 sequences are KGHSH and LQKENI. V shed 5 bases, J shed 3 bases, and the junction held 11 bases outside the gene matches. The CDR3 nucleotides read TGTGCCAGCTCAAACTCAGGGGGCGCCTTCGACACTGAAGCTTTCTTT. It encodes CASSNSGGAFDTEAFF.

J is TRBJ1-2 and V is TRBV30, with D unresolved. Germline loops: CDR1 GTSNPN, CDR2 SVGIG (reference sequence). The V gene lost 2 bases and the J gene lost 4 bases, with 11 bases spanning the gap. The CDR3 runs to 13 residues. Written as DNA, the CDR3 is TGTGCCTGGAGTCGGGAACCGAGCTATGGCTACACCTTC. Translating it yields CAWSREPSYGYTF.

The chain combines TRBV23-1 with TRBJ2-5; 8 bases map to TRBD1. TRBV23-1 is an ORF for which the function is uncertain. Trimming took 5 bases from V and 1 from J; bases not matched to a gene: 6. This CDR3 has 15 amino acids. The DNA for the CDR3 is TGCGCCAGCAGTACCGGGACAGGTTTCCAAGAGACCCAGTACTTC. This gives the protein CASSTGTGFQETQYF.

The V and J genes are TRBV5-4 and TRBJ2-1, with a tentative D call TRBD2 (7 bases). V lost 5 bases, J lost 0 bases, and 21 bases lay in between. Per the germline V gene, CDR1 is SGHNT and CDR2 is YYREEE (reference sequence). The CDR3 runs to 18 residues. The CDR3 reads CASSQTGSGLSSYNEQFF. The CDR3 nucleotides read TGTGCCAGCAGTCAGACAGGTAGCGGGTTGAGCTCCTACAATGAGCAGTTCTTC.

This chain links TRBV2 with TRBJ2-7; D possibly corresponds to TRBD2 (5 bases). The ends were cut back, 2 bases at V and 1 base at J, with 12 bases in the middle. The germline CDR1 and CDR2 sequences are SNHLY and FYNNEI. The CDR3 has 15 amino acids. The CDR3 bases are TGTGCCAGCAGTGAATCCGGGGTTCTTTCCTACGAGCAGTACTTC. It translates to CASSESGVLSYEQYF.

This clone has just a few counts. The gene calls are TRBV28 and TRBJ2-3; 7 nucleotides line up with TRBD1. The CDR3 is 16 residues long. The V gene's germline CDR1 is MDHEN and CDR2 SYDVKM. Trimming at V came to 5 bases and at J to 0 bases, leaving 8 bases not matched to a gene. CDR3 amino acids: CASSPYRGTSTDTQYF. The CDR3 DNA sequence: TGTGCCAGCAGTCCGTACAGGGGCACTAGCACAGATACGCAGTATTTT.

The chain is built from TRBV27 and TRBJ2-7, with TRBD2 identical over 7 bases. Looked up from germline, CDR1 is MNHEY and CDR2 is SMNVEV (reference sequence). This CDR3 is 14 amino acids long. After removal of 4 bases from V and 3 bases from J, the junction contained 6 bases not matched to a gene. CDR3 sequence reads: CASSSLSGGYEQYF. The CDR3 bases are TGTGCCAGCAGTTCCCTGTCGGGGGGCTACGAGCAGTACTTC.

The V gene is TRBV18, the J gene TRBJ2-3, with a possible D match to TRBD2 (6 bases). Germline V gives CDR1 KGHSH, CDR2 LQKENI. V was clipped by 3 bases and J by 6 bases, with 13 bases between them. CDR3 length: 14 residues. This CDR3 reads CASSPPGTGDTQYF. The CDR3 DNA is TGTGCCAGCTCACCGCCCGGGACTGGGGATACGCAGTATTTT. The full variable domain, rest sourced from reference TRBV18 and TRBJ2-3, is NAGVMQNPRHLVRRRGQEARLRCSPMKGHSHVYWYRQLPEEGLKFMVYLQKENIIDESGMPKERFSAEFPKEGPSILRIQQVVRGDSAAYFCASSPPGTGDTQYFGPGTRLTVL.

The rearrangement links TRBV7-2 to TRBJ2-5, with TRBD1 identical over 9 bases. This CDR3 is built from 13 residues. Germline loops: CDR1 SGHTA, CDR2 FQGNSA. V dropped 5 bases and J dropped 3; count of bases not matched to a gene: 1. CDR3 bases: TGTGCCAGCAGCCGGGACAGGGAAGAGACCCAGTACTTC. This translates into CASSRDREETQYF.

The chain uses TRBV18 and TRBJ1-3; D perhaps matches TRBD1 (6 bases). V was cut by 5 bases and J by 2 bases, with 10 bases left in between. The germline V gene has CDR1 KGHSH and CDR2 LQKENI. CDR3 length equals 14 residues. CDR3 DNA sequence: TGTGCCAGCTCATTACAGGGCCCTGGAAACACCATATATTTT. This translates into CASSLQGPGNTIYF.

This clone was recorded once. The chain couples TRBV11-3 to TRBJ2-7; 9 positions agree with TRBD1. Per germline, CDR1 SGHNT and CDR2 YENEEA. This CDR3 has 14 amino acids. J was trimmed by 6 bases and V by 1 base; bases with no gene match: 4. CDR3 residues: CASSLVGQGREQYF. CDR3 DNA: TGTGCCAGCAGCTTAGTGGGACAGGGACGCGAGCAGTACTTC.

The CDR3 is CASSDYLNEKLFF. For the CDR3, the DNA is TGTGCCAGCAGTGACTACCTTAATGAAAAACTGTTTTTT. This chain joins TRBV6-1 and TRBJ1-4; D is undetermined. V dropped 3 bases and J dropped 4 bases, with 6 bases sitting between them. The CDR3 runs 13 residues. CDR1 is MNHNS and CDR2 is SASEGT in the germline V gene.

The chain carries TRBV9 and TRBJ2-1; a weak D match, TRBD2 (6 bases). Germline loops: CDR1 SGDLS, CDR2 YYNGEE. CDR3 size: 15 residues. Between the trimmed V and J ends, which lost 2 bases and 10 bases, there was a span of 19 bases. The CDR3 sequence is CASSVTGTAPGEQFF. The CDR3 bases are TGTGCCAGCAGCGTTACGGGGACTGCTCCCGGGGAGCAGTTCTTC. The whole variable domain, remainder taken from reference TRBV9 and TRBJ2-1, is DSGVTQTPKHLITATGQRVTLRCSPRSGDLSVYWYQQSLDQGLQFLIQYYNGEERAKGNILERFSAQQFPDLHSELNLSSLELGDSALYFCASSVTGTAPGEQFFGPGTRLTVL.

This chain links TRBV11-2 with TRBJ2-1, with 9 bases identical to TRBD2. CDR3 size: 18 residues. The ends lost 3 bases at V and 5 bases at J; junction bases unmatched: 14. Germline CDR1 reads SGHAT; CDR2 reads FQNNGV. CDR3 sequence reads: CASSFHVGLAGSDNEQFF. CDR3 nucleotide sequence: TGTGCCAGCAGCTTCCACGTGGGGCTAGCGGGATCAGACAATGAGCAGTTCTTC.

CDR3 loop: CASSLASDRGYQKLFF. DNA for the CDR3: TGCGCCAGCAGCTTGGCCTCGGACAGGGGGTATCAAAAACTGTTTTTT. The gene calls are TRBV5-1 and TRBJ1-4; 10 bases fit TRBD1. The germline gives CDR1 SGHRS, CDR2 YFSETQ. The CDR3 consists of 16 residues. V lost 0 bases and J lost 9; bases outside the gene matches: 8.

V gene TRBV5-1 combines with J gene TRBJ2-1; D not certain. Looked up from germline, CDR1 is SGHRS and CDR2 is YFSETQ. The V end was cut by 4 bases, the J end by 5 bases, with 10 bases between. CDR3 length: 13 residues. CDR3 DNA sequence: TGCGCCAGCAGCCCCACTACTAACAATGAGCAGTTCTTC. Translating it yields CASSPTTNNEQFF.

The table lists this clone with a count of one. The chain recombines TRBV25-1 with TRBJ2-7; 9 bases align to TRBD1. CDR3 length: 15 amino acids. The V and J ends lost 5 bases and 2 bases, in that order; junction bases with no gene match: 7. Per germline, CDR1 MGHDK and CDR2 SYGVNS. The CDR3 spells CASSLSGTGTYEQYF. CDR3 nucleotides: TGTGCCAGCAGTTTATCCGGGACAGGGACCTACGAGCAGTACTTC.

The rearrangement links TRBV27 to TRBJ1-2, with 9 bases fitting TRBD1. Per germline, CDR1 MNHEY and CDR2 SMNVEV (reference sequence). The CDR3 runs to 14 residues. Trimming took 5 bases from V and 8 from J; bases not matched to a gene: 9. The CDR3 loop is CASSATDRGFGYTF. CDR3 sequence (DNA): TGTGCCAGCAGTGCGACCGACAGGGGGTTCGGCTACACCTTC.

This clone was counted once. The V call is TRBV5-4, the J call TRBJ2-7; 13 nucleotides match TRBD2. From germline, CDR1 is SGHNT and CDR2 YYREEE (reference sequence). This CDR3 spans 13 amino acids. The V gene end was trimmed by 7 bases and the J gene end by 6 bases; junction bases not matched to a gene: 4. The CDR3 loop is CASGLAGASEQYF. CDR3 in DNA: TGTGCCAGCGGACTAGCGGGAGCTAGCGAGCAGTACTTC.

The chain's CDR3 is CAISEIGEWLYGYTF. The CDR3 bases are TGTGCCATCAGTGAGATCGGGGAGTGGCTATATGGCTACACCTTC. The gene calls are TRBV10-3 and TRBJ1-2; the D is unclear. Trimming left V 2 bases short and J 5 bases short, with 15 bases between. Germline V gene lookup returns CDR1 ENHRY and CDR2 SYGVKD. CDR3 size: 15 residues.

This clone was found once. The rearrangement joins TRBV5-1 to TRBJ2-3; 8 bases line up with TRBD2. V trimming: 2 bases; J trimming: 3 bases; junction bases outside the gene matches: 8. This CDR3 region has 16 residues. Germline CDR1 and CDR2: SGHRS and YFSETQ. The CDR3 sequence: CASSFFPGGRTDTQYF. In DNA form, the CDR3 reads TGCGCCAGCAGCTTTTTTCCGGGGGGGCGGACAGATACGCAGTATTTT.

Concerning this clone: Other DNA sequences in the sample encode the same CDR3. The V call is TRBV9, the J call TRBJ2-7, with D maybe TRBD1 (6 bases). V dropped 0 bases and J dropped 3 bases, with 10 bases sitting between them. The germline gives CDR1 SGDLS, CDR2 YYNGEE. The CDR3 length is 14 residues. CDR3 amino acids: CASSVEARGYEQYF. CDR3 DNA: TGTGCCAGCAGCGTAGAAGCCAGGGGCTACGAGCAGTACTTC.

The rearrangement uses TRBV28 and TRBJ2-5; no clear D gene. Trimming pared 2 bases from V and 4 bases from J, leaving 17 bases between. This CDR3 has 16 residues. Germline loops: CDR1 MDHEN, CDR2 SYDVKM. This CDR3 is CASSLRGRLVGETQYF. CDR3 sequence (DNA): TGTGCCAGCAGTTTAAGAGGAAGGCTAGTCGGAGAGACCCAGTACTTC.